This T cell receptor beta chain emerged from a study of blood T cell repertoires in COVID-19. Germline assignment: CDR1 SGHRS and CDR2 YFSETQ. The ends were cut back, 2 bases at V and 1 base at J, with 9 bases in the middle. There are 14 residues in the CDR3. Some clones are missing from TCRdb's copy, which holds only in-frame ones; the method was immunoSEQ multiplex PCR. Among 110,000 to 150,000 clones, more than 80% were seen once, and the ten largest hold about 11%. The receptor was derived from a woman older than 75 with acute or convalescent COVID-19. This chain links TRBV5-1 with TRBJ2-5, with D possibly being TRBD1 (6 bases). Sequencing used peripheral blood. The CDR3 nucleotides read TGCGCCAGCAGCTTCGGACAGTCCCAAGAGACCCAGTACTTC. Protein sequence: CASSFGQSQETQYF.